This T cell receptor beta chain came from a study of a mutant IDH1 vaccine in newly diagnosed glioma. Study at large: Mean patient age was about 44 years; around 62% were male and 37.5% female. Patients' prior therapy spanned radiotherapy, temozolomide, or both; most underwent both.

Study-level results: Pseudoprogression seemed unlinked to shifts in top peripheral T cell clonotypes. Induction of immune responses by the vaccine occurred in 93.3% of patients.

CDR1 is GTSNPN, CDR2 SVGIG, per germline (reference sequence). V lost 0 bases, J lost 1 base, and 8 bases lay in between. The CDR3 covers 14 residues. Time point meaning: baseline, week 1 (first vaccination visit). Treatment here: pre-vaccination baseline after standard-of-care therapy. The method was immunoSEQ multiplex PCR; TCRdb's version includes in-frame clones alone and lacks a portion of them. In the table there are about 30,000 clones, around 79% of which are singletons. Remarks on this clone: Its antigen is as yet unknown.

The chain combines TRBV30 with TRBJ2-3; D may match TRBD1 or TRBD2 (6 bases each). Sequenced here: PBMCs, sampled from a glioma patient treated with radiotherapy, temozolomide or both. The clonotype comes from a man in his thirties or forties with glioma. The CDR3 here is CAWSVRGGTDTQYF. The CDR3 bases are TGTGCCTGGAGTGTGAGGGGGGGCACAGATACGCAGTATTTT.